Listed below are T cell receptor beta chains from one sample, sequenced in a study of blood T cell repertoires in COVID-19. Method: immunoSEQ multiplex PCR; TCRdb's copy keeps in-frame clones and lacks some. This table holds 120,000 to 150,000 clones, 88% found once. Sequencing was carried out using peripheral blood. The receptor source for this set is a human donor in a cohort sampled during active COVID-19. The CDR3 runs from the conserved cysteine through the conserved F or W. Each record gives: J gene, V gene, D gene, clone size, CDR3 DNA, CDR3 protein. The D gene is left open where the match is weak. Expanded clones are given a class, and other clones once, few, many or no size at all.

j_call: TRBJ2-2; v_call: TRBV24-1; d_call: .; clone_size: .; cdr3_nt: TGTGCCACCAGTGTTACAGGCTTCACCGGGGAGCTGTTTTTT; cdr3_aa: CATSVTGFTGELFF
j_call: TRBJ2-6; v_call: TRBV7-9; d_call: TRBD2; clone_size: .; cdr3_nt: TGTGCCAGCAGACTAGCGGCCGGGGCCAACGTCCTGACTTTC; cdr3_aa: CASRLAAGANVLTF
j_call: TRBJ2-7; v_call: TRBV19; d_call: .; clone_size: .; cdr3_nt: TGTGCCAGTAGTGCAGGGGGGCTCGGGATGTACGAGCAGTACTTC; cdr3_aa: CASSAGGLGMYEQYF
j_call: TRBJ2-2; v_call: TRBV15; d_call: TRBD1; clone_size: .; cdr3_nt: TGTGCCACCAGCAAAATTGACAGGGAAAACACCGGGGAGCTGTTTTTT; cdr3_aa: CATSKIDRENTGELFF
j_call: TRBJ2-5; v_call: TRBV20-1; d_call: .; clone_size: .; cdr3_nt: TGCAGTGCTAGTGGCCCGCTAGGTCGCCAAGAGACCCAGTACTTC; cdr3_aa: CSASGPLGRQETQYF
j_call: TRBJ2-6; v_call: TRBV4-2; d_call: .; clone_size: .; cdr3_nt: TGTGCCAGCAGCCAAGCTACCGCTAGCACTGGGGCCAACGTCCTGACTTTC; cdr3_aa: CASSQATASTGANVLTF
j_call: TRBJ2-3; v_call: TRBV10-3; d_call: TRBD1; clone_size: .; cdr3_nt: TGTGCCACCCACCGGGACGGCGTTTCACAGGGGGCGCAGTATTTT; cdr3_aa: CATHRDGVSQGAQYF
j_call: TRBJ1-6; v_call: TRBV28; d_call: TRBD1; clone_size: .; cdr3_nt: TGTGCCAGCAGCACCGGACAGGGAATTCATTCACCCCTCCACTTT; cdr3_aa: CASSTGQGIHSPLHF
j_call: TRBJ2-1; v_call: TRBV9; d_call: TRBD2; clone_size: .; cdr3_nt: TGTGCCAGCAGCGTAGGGGGCAGGAGCGGGAGAGGGGAGCAGTTCTTC; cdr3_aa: CASSVGGRSGRGEQFF
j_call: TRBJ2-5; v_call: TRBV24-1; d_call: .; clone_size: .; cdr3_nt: TGTGCCACCAGTGATTTTTTGACCTCGGGGACCCAGTACTTC; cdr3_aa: CATSDFLTSGTQYF
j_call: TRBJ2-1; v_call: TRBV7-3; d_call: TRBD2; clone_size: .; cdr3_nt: TGTGCCAGCAGCCTACAGAGCGGGAGGGGCTACAATGAGCAGTTCTTC; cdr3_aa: CASSLQSGRGYNEQFF
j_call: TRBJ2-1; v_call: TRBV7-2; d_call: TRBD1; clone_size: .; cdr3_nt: TGTGCCAGCAGCCCGGGACAGGGCCAATACAATGAGCAGTTCTTC; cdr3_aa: CASSPGQGQYNEQFF
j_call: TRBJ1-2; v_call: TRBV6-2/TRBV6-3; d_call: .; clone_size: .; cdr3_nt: TGTGCCAGCAGCTACTTACAGGGCTATGGCTACACCTTC; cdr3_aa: CASSYLQGYGYTF
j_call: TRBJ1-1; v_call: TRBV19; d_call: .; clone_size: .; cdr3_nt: TGTGCCAGTAGTTTCGAAAGGGGGGGGAACACTGAAGCTTTCTTT; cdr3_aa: CASSFERGGNTEAFF
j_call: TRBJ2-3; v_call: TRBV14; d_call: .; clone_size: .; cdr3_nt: TGTGCCAGCAGCCATACGCGGGGGCGGGATACGCAGTATTTT; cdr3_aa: CASSHTRGRDTQYF
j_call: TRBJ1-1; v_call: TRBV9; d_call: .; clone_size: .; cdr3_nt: TGTGCCAGCAGCCACGGACAGTTGAACACTGAAGCTTTCTTT; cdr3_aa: CASSHGQLNTEAFF
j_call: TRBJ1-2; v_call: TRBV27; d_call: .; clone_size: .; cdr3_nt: TGTGCCAGCAGTTTCTCCCGACAGCCTAACTATGGCTACACCTTC; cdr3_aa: CASSFSRQPNYGYTF
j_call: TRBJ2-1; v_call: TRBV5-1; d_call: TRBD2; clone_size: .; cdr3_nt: TGCGCCAGCAGCTTGGGACTAGCGGGAGCGGCACATGAGCAGTTCTTC; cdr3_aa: CASSLGLAGAAHEQFF
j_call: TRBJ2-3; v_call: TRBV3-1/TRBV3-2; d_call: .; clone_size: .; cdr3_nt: TGTGCCAGCAGCCACAGGAACCTCACAGATACGCAGTATTTT; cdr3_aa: CASSHRNLTDTQYF
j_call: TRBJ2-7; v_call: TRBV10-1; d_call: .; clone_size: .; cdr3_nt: TGCGCCAGCAGCCCAGGAAAAACCTACGAGCAGTACTTC; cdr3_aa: CASSPGKTYEQYF
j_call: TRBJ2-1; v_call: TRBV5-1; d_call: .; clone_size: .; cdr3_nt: TGCGCCAGCAGCTGGGCGGGTCCTGGGACTTCAACTGAGCAGTTCTTC; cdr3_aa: CASSWAGPGTSTEQFF
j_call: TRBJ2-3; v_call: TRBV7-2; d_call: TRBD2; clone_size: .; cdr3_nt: TGTGCCAGCAGCTTAGGACTAGCGGGGGGTGAAGATACGCAGTATTTT; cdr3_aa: CASSLGLAGGEDTQYF
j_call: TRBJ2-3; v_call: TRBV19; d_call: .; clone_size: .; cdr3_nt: TGTGCCAGTAGGGAGTACAGCACAGATACGCAGTATTTT; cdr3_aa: CASREYSTDTQYF
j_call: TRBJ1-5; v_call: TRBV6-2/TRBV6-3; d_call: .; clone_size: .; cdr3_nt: TGTGCCAGCAGCCAAGTAAGTGCAGGCAATCAGCCCCAGCATTTT; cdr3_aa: CASSQVSAGNQPQHF
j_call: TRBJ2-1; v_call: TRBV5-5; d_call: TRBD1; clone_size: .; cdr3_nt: TGTGCCAGCAGTCGGGACAGGGGCCATGAGCAGTTCTTC; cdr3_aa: CASSRDRGHEQFF
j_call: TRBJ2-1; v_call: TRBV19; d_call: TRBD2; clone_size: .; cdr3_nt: TGTGCCAGTAGTATAGAGAAGGGACTAGCGGGAGTAGATGAGCAGTTCTTC; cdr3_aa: CASSIEKGLAGVDEQFF
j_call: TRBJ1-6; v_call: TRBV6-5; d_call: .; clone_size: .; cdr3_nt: TGTGCCAGCAGCCCACAGGGCTCCTATAATTCACCCCTCCACTTT; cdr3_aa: CASSPQGSYNSPLHF
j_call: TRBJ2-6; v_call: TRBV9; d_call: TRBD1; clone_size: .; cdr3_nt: TGTGCCAGCAGCGTTAGACCGGGACAGGATCTTCTGGGGGCCAACGTCCTGACTTTC; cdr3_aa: CASSVRPGQDLLGANVLTF
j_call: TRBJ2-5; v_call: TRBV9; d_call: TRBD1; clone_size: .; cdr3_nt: TGTGCCAGCAGTGAAACCGGGACAGGTAAAGAGACCCAGTACTTC; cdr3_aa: CASSETGTGKETQYF
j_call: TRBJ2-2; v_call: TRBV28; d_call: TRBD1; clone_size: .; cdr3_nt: TGTGCCAGCAGTACACCGGGACAGGACACCGGGGAGCTGTTTTTT; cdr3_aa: CASSTPGQDTGELFF
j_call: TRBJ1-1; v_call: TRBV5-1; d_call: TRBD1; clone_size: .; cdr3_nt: TGCGCCAGCGGACTGACTACAGGGGGCGGGAACACTGAAGCTTTCTTT; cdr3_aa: CASGLTTGGGNTEAFF
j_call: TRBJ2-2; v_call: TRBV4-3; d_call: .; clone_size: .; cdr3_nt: TGCGCCAGCAGCCAAGATTTGAGACTACCGAACACCGGGGAGCTGTTTTTT; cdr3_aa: CASSQDLRLPNTGELFF
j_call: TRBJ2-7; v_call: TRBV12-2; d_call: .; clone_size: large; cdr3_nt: TGTGCAAGTCGCCCCGGGCCAGGGGTCTACGAGCAGTACTTC; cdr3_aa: CASRPGPGVYEQYF